These 30 T cell receptor beta chains originate from one sample sequenced in a study of blood T cells in healthy people across ages. A second PCR, run for about 7 to 11 cycles, used a sample-barcoded 5' primer plus a J-beta primer mix. TCRdb ran MiXCR on the 5' RACE reads and lists one entry per CDR3 protein. The sample carries about 940,000 distinct CDR3 sequences, roughly 48% recorded once. Specimen: blood. Every receptor here comes from a man aged 30 to 45 in good health.

There are many counts of this clonotype. This chain uses TRBV10-3 with TRBJ2-5, with D unresolved. Trimming shortened V by 4 bases and J by 2 bases, and 8 bases separated the two germline ends. The germline CDR1 and CDR2 sequences are ENHRY and SYGVKD. The CDR3 is 13 residues long. The CDR3 protein is CAISAWEQETQYF. The CDR3 DNA reads as TGTGCCATCAGTGCGTGGGAACAAGAGACCCAGTACTTC.

The V call is TRBV5-1, the J call TRBJ1-2; TRBD1 might be the D (6 bases). This CDR3 has 13 amino acids. Deletions cut 3 bases from V and 8 bases from J, with 14 bases between. CDR1 and CDR2 from the germline V gene are SGHRS and YFSETQ. The CDR3 bases are TGCGCCAGCAGCTCAGAACAGGGAAGGGGCTACACCTTC. Its translation is CASSSEQGRGYTF.

This clonotype appeared a few times. The chain uses TRBV6-6 and TRBJ1-2, with TRBD1 identical over 9 bases. The germline V gene has CDR1 MNHNY and CDR2 SVGAGI (reference sequence). V was clipped by 0 bases and J by 8 bases; unmatched bases: 7. This CDR3 is 15 amino acids long. DNA for the CDR3: TGTGCCAGCAGTTACTCACCGGGACAGGGTTACGGCTACACCTTC. It translates to CASSYSPGQGYGYTF.

The rearrangement joins TRBV6-1 to TRBJ1-2; no clear D. Germline values: CDR1 MNHNS, CDR2 SASEGT. Trimming left V 8 bases short and J 7 bases short, with 14 bases between. The CDR3 is 12 residues long. CDR3 region: CASLQVGGGYTF. The CDR3 DNA follows: TGTGCCAGCCTGCAGGTGGGAGGTGGCTACACCTTC.

The V call is TRBV28, the J call TRBJ2-7, with D perhaps TRBD1 (6 bases). CDR3 length: 15 amino acids. In germline, CDR1 is MDHEN, CDR2 SYDVKM. V dropped 6 bases and J dropped 0 bases, with 15 bases sitting between them. CDR3 sequence reads: CASRPGQWSSYEQYF. As DNA, the CDR3 is TGTGCCAGCAGACCCGGACAGTGGAGCTCCTACGAGCAGTACTTC. The complete variable domain, with remaining parts taken from reference TRBV28 and TRBJ2-7, reads DVKVTQSSRYLVKRTGEKVFLECVQDMDHENMFWYRQDPGLGLRLIYFSYDVKMKEKGDIPEGYSVSREKKERFSLILESASTNQTSMYLCASRPGQWSSYEQYFGPGTRLTVT.

The chain has TRBV7-2 and TRBJ2-7, with D tentatively TRBD1 or TRBD2 (6 bases each). The germline gives CDR1 SGHTA, CDR2 FQGNSA. The CDR3 sequence is 14 residues long. V was pared by 4 bases and J by 1 base, with 11 bases between. CDR3 protein: CASSSGGLSYEQYF. CDR3 nucleotide sequence: TGTGCCAGCAGCTCCGGGGGCCTTTCCTACGAGCAGTACTTC.

The chain is built from TRBV7-8 and TRBJ2-1; D possibly corresponds to TRBD2 (5 bases). Trimming removed 3 bases from V and 9 bases from J, with 12 bases in between. The CDR3 extends over 13 amino acids. Germline values: CDR1 SGHVS, CDR2 FQNEAQ. CDR3 region: CASSFNSGGEQFF. Written as DNA, the CDR3 is TGTGCCAGCAGCTTCAACTCCGGAGGTGAGCAGTTCTTC.

This CDR3 reads CASSLVSGTANSPLHF. CDR3 sequence (DNA): TGCGCCAGCAGTTTAGTTTCCGGGACAGCCAATTCACCCCTCCACTTT. The V call is TRBV4-1, the J call TRBJ1-6; 7 nucleotides agree with TRBD1. CDR3 length equals 16 residues. The junction had 12 bases not matched to a gene; V was cut back by 6 bases and J by 7 bases. CDR1 is MGHRA and CDR2 is YSYEKL in the germline V gene.

This chain uses TRBV7-9 with TRBJ2-1, with 9 bases matching TRBD1. CDR3 size: 14 residues. The germline V gene has CDR1 SEHNR and CDR2 FQNEAQ (reference sequence). V dropped 5 bases and J dropped 8; count of bases not matched to a gene: 7. The CDR3 coding sequence is TGTGCCAGCAGCCGGGGGACAGGGTTGGATGAGCAGTTCTTC. This gives the protein CASSRGTGLDEQFF.

The chain joins TRBV7-6 to TRBJ1-4; D remains unclear. The germline CDR1 and CDR2 sequences are SGHVS and FNYEAQ. The V end was cut by 1 base, the J end by 7 bases, with 13 bases between. The CDR3 covers 15 residues. CDR3: CASSLGPGLAEKLFF. CDR3 in DNA: TGTGCCAGCAGCTTAGGCCCGGGGTTGGCTGAAAAACTGTTTTTT.

This rearrangement joins TRBV20-1 to TRBJ1-2; tentative D call: TRBD1 (6 bases). Germline values: CDR1 DFQATT, CDR2 SNEGSKA (reference sequence). The CDR3 length is 15 residues. Trimming shortened V by 3 bases and J by 5 bases, and 19 bases separated the two germline ends. CDR3 in DNA: TGCAGTGCTAGCACCGGGACACCAACGAGGTATGGCTACACCTTC. Encoded protein: CSASTGTPTRYGYTF.

A remark on this clonotype: A much larger clone lies a single base off, so this may be a read error. The V call is TRBV5-1, the J call TRBJ2-7, with unresolved D. CDR3 length: 14 amino acids. The germline gives CDR1 SGHRS, CDR2 YFSETQ. V was pared by 0 bases and J by 7 bases, with 14 bases between. The CDR3 protein is CASSLAEAYNEQYF. In nucleotides, the CDR3 is TGCGCCAGCAGCTTGGCTGAGGCGTACAATGAGCAGTACTTC. Full variable domain (missing parts from reference TRBV5-1 and TRBJ2-7): KAGVTQTPRYLIKTRGQQVTLSCSPISGHRSVSWYQQTPGQGLQFLFEYFSETQRNKGNFPGRFSGRQFSNSRSEMNVSTLELGDSALYLCASSLAEAYNEQYFGPGTRLTVT.

The table lists this clonotype with a few counts. This chain joins TRBV27 and TRBJ2-7; the D is unclear. Germline V gives CDR1 MNHEY, CDR2 SMNVEV (reference sequence). The CDR3 extends over 13 amino acids. V lost 3 bases and J 0 bases, leaving 6 bases between the germline ends. CDR3 loop: CASSFSPSYEQYF. The CDR3 region has the DNA TGTGCCAGCAGTTTCAGTCCCTCCTACGAGCAGTACTTC.

The chain employs TRBV28 and TRBJ2-7; D is perhaps TRBD2 (6 bases). The CDR3 covers 14 residues. V lost 7 bases and J 3 bases, leaving 16 bases between the germline ends. CDR1 and CDR2 (germline): MDHEN, SYDVKM. The CDR3 coding sequence is TGTGCCAGCACCAGCGCCGGGAGTAACTACGAGCAGTACTTC. Translated: CASTSAGSNYEQYF.

The chain is built from TRBV4-2 and TRBJ1-5, with D unclear. There are 14 residues in the CDR3. Germline V gene data show CDR1 as LGHNA and CDR2 as YNFKEQ. Trimming left V 3 bases short and J 11 bases short, with 17 bases between. Here the CDR3 reads CASSQEPDALAQHF. The CDR3, as DNA: TGTGCCAGCAGCCAGGAGCCGGACGCCTTGGCCCAGCATTTT.

The rearrangement uses TRBV28 and TRBJ1-6; D ambiguous. Germline V CDR1 and CDR2: MDHEN, SYDVKM. The CDR3 spans 18 residues. Between the trimmed V and J ends, which lost 2 bases and 10 bases, there was a span of 24 bases. For the CDR3, the DNA is TGTGCCAGCAGTTTACGCCCTGGGCGACCCCGGAGAATCTCACCCCTCCACTTT. This sequence encodes CASSLRPGRPRRISPLHF.

The chain links TRBV3-1 to TRBJ2-3; no reliable D call. With 2 bases removed from V and 0 bases from J, the gap between germline ends came to 3 bases. This CDR3 spans 13 amino acids. Germline CDR1 is LGHDT and CDR2 is YNNKEL (reference sequence). The CDR3: CASSQFSTDTQYF. The CDR3 DNA is TGTGCCAGCAGCCAATTTAGCACAGATACGCAGTATTTT.

The chain combines TRBV3-1 with TRBJ1-6; D not resolved. With 1 base removed from V and 10 bases from J, the gap between germline ends came to 14 bases. Germline V lookup: CDR1 LGHDT, CDR2 YNNKEL (reference sequence). This CDR3 comprises 15 residues. The CDR3 protein is CASSQAAAKLSPLHF. The CDR3 DNA reads TGTGCCAGCAGCCAAGCTGCAGCCAAGTTATCACCCCTCCACTTT.

The chain has TRBV20-1 and TRBJ2-5; no clear D gene. Between the trimmed V and J ends, which lost 2 bases and 5 bases, there was a span of 6 bases. The germline V gene has CDR1 DFQATT and CDR2 SNEGSKA (reference sequence). The CDR3 is made up of 11 amino acids. Here the CDR3 reads CSARPEETQYF. The CDR3, as DNA: TGCAGTGCTAGACCAGAGGAGACCCAGTACTTC.

This chain joins TRBV10-3 and TRBJ2-5; D could derive from TRBD1 or TRBD2 (5 bases each). CDR3 length: 13 residues. Germline values: CDR1 ENHRY, CDR2 SYGVKD. V was shortened by 5 bases and J by 5 bases, with 12 bases between the two germline ends. The CDR3, as DNA: TGTGCCATCAGTAAAGGGACCGGGGAGACCCAGTACTTC. Translated: CAISKGTGETQYF.

In its sample, this clonotype was seen once. The chain combines TRBV7-9 with TRBJ1-1; D is perhaps TRBD1 (5 bases). With 1 base removed from V and 1 base from J, the gap between germline ends came to 10 bases. The CDR3 sequence is 15 residues long. The germline V gene has CDR1 SEHNR and CDR2 FQNEAQ (reference sequence). CDR3 in amino acids: CASSLEGDGNTEAFF. The CDR3 nucleotides read TGTGCCAGCAGCTTAGAAGGGGACGGGAACACTGAAGCTTTCTTT. The entire variable domain, with the rest obtained from reference TRBV7-9 and TRBJ1-1, is as follows: DTGVSQNPRHKITKRGQNVTFRCDPISEHNRLYWYRQTLGQGPEFLTYFQNEAQLEKSRLLSDRFSAERPKGSFSTLEIQRTEQGDSAMYLCASSLEGDGNTEAFFGQGTRLTVV.

This sequence joins TRBV4-1 and TRBJ1-1; D ambiguous. Germline lookup yields CDR1 MGHRA and CDR2 YSYEKL. The CDR3 length is 15 residues. V was clipped by 0 bases and J by 11 bases, with 19 bases between them. The chain's CDR3 is CASSQDRAVPLEAFF. The DNA for the CDR3 is TGCGCCAGCAGCCAAGATAGGGCGGTTCCCTTGGAGGCTTTCTTT.

In this sample, this clonotype turned up a few times. This chain joins TRBV29-1 and TRBJ1-1; 9 positions match TRBD1. Per the germline V gene, CDR1 is SQVTM and CDR2 is ANQGSEA. This CDR3 comprises 12 residues. V was pared by 7 bases and J by 7 bases, with 7 bases of the junction left unmatched. CDR3 region: CSGDRGGNEAFF. Written as DNA, the CDR3 is TGCAGCGGTGACAGGGGGGGTAATGAAGCTTTCTTT.

This rearrangement joins TRBV12-3 or TRBV12-4 to TRBJ2-2; 8 bases map to TRBD1. The CDR3 contains 15 residues. Trimming removed 6 bases from V and 2 bases from J; junction bases left unmatched: 5. In nucleotides, the CDR3 is TGTGCCAGCAGCCTGGGACAGGATAACACCGGGGAGCTGTTTTTT. This sequence encodes CASSLGQDNTGELFF.

This rearrangement joins TRBV3-1 to TRBJ2-7; tentatively, D is TRBD1 (6 bases). This CDR3 has 15 residues. Trimming left V 1 base short and J 4 bases short, with 14 bases between. The germline CDR1 and CDR2 sequences are LGHDT and YNNKEL (reference sequence). In DNA form, the CDR3 reads TGTGCCAGCAGCCAAGGAACCAGGGGCTGGTACGAGCAGTACTTC. Residues: CASSQGTRGWYEQYF.

The chain combines TRBV5-1 with TRBJ1-1; 7 nucleotides agree with TRBD1. The germline V gene has CDR1 SGHRS and CDR2 YFSETQ. The CDR3 spans 15 residues. With 2 bases clipped from V and 4 bases from J, the junction kept 8 bases outside the gene matches. This CDR3 reads CASSFSLQGPTEAFF. CDR3 DNA sequence: TGCGCCAGCAGCTTCTCCTTACAGGGGCCCACTGAAGCTTTCTTT.

The genes are TRBV27 and TRBJ1-5; 10 nucleotides align to TRBD1. J gave up 2 bases and V 7 bases, and 8 bases lay outside the gene matches. The CDR3 spans 16 residues. Germline CDR1 MNHEY, CDR2 SMNVEV (reference sequence). The CDR3 sequence is CASTLTGGGGNQPQHF. DNA of the CDR3: TGTGCCAGCACCCTGACAGGGGGCGGGGGCAATCAGCCCCAGCATTTT.

The rearrangement uses TRBV5-1 and TRBJ2-3; D is possibly TRBD1 (5 bases). CDR3 length: 13 residues. V lost 7 bases and J lost 5, with 14 bases in between. In germline, CDR1 is SGHRS, CDR2 YFSETQ. Here the CDR3 reads CASRRTILDTQYF. As DNA, the CDR3 is TGCGCCAGCCGCCGGACAATTTTAGATACGCAGTATTTT.

The table lists this clonotype with a few counts. The rearrangement uses TRBV6-1 and TRBJ2-6; no clear D. The CDR3 contains 15 residues. Germline values: CDR1 MNHNS, CDR2 SASEGT. Trimming took off 2 bases at V and 0 bases at J, with 5 bases between the two ends. In nucleotides, the CDR3 is TGTGCCAGCAGTGAAAGTCCCTCTGGGGCCAACGTCCTGACTTTC. Its translation is CASSESPSGANVLTF.

Only a few counts were recorded for this clonotype. The V and J genes are TRBV5-6 and TRBJ2-7; no definite D call. The germline V and J ends were trimmed by 1 base and 3 bases, with 14 bases remaining between them. Germline V gene data show CDR1 as SGHDT and CDR2 as YYEEEE. The CDR3 covers 15 residues. CDR3 nucleotides: TGTGCCAGCAGCTTGAGGTCGTTCCAGCGCTACGAGCAGTACTTC. It is translated as CASSLRSFQRYEQYF.